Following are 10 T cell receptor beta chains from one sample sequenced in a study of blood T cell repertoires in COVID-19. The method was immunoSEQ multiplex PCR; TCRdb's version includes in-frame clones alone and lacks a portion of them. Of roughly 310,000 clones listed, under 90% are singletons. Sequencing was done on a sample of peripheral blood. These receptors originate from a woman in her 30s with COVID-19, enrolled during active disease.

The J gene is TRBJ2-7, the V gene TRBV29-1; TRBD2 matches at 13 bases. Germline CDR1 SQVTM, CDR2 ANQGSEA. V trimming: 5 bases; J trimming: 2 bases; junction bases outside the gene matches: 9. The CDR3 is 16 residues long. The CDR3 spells CSVILAGGNGPYEQYF. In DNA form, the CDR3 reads TGCAGCGTTATACTAGCGGGAGGGAATGGGCCCTACGAGCAGTACTTC.

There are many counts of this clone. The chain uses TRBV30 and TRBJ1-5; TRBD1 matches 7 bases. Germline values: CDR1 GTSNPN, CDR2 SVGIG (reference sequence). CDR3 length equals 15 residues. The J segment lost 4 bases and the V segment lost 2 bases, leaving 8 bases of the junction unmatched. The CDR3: CAWSSLDRENQPQHF. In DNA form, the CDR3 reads TGTGCCTGGAGTTCGCTCGACAGGGAGAATCAGCCCCAGCATTTT.

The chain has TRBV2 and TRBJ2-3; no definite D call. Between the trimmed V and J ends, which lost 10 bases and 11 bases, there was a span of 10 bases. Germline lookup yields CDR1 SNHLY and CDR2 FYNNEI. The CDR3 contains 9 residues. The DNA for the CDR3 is TGTGCCACCAGCGAGCGGCAGTATTTT. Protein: CATSERQYF. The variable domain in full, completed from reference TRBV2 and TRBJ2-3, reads EPEVTQTPSHQVTQMGQEVILRCVPISNHLYFYWYRQILGQKVEFLVSFYNNEISEKSEIFDDQFSVERPDGSNFTLKIRSTKLEDSAMYFCATSERQYFGPGTRLTVL.

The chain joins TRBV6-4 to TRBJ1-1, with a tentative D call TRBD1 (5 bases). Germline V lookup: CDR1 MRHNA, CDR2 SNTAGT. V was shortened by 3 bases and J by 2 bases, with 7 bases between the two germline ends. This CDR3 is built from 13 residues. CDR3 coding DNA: TGTGCCAGCAGTGAACAGGAAAACACTGAAGCTTTCTTT. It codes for CASSEQENTEAFF.

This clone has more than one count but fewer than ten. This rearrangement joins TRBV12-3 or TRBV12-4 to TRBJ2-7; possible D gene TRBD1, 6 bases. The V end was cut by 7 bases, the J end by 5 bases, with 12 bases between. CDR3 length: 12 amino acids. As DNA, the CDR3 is TGTGCCAGCAAACCCAGGGGCCACGAGCAGTACTTC. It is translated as CASKPRGHEQYF.

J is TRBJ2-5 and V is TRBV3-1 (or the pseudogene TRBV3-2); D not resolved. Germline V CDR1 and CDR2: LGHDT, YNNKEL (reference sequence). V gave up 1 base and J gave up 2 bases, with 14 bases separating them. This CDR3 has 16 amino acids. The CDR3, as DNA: TGTGCCAGCAGCCAAGCCCAAGACTGGATACAAGAGACCCAGTACTTC. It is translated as CASSQAQDWIQETQYF.

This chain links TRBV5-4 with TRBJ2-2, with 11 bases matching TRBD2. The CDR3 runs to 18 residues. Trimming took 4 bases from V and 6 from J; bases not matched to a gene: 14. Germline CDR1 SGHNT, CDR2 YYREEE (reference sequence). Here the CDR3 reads CASSLNSGRAGRAGELFF. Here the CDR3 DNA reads TGTGCCAGCAGCCTAAATAGCGGGAGGGCCGGTCGGGCCGGGGAGCTGTTTTTT.

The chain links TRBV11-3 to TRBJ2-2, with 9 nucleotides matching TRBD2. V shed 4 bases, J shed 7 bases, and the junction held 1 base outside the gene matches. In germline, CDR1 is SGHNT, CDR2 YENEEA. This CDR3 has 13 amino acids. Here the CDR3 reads CASSSTSGGELFF. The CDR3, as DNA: TGTGCCAGCAGCTCGACTAGCGGCGGGGAGCTGTTTTTT.

CDR3: CASTYRAGGTGELFF. The CDR3 DNA follows: TGTGCCAGCACCTATAGGGCGGGAGGCACCGGGGAGCTGTTTTTT. The J gene is TRBJ2-2, the V gene TRBV7-8, with TRBD2 matching over 8 bases. CDR3 length: 15 amino acids. Trimming cost V 7 bases and J 4 bases; bases outside gene matches: 8. From germline, CDR1 is SGHVS and CDR2 FQNEAQ. The whole variable domain, filled in from reference TRBV7-8 and TRBJ2-2, reads GAGVSQSPRYKVAKRGQDVALRCDPISGHVSLFWYQQALGQGPEFLTYFQNEAQLDKSGLPSDRFFAERPEGSVSTLKIQRTQQEDSAVYLCASTYRAGGTGELFFGEGSRLTVL.

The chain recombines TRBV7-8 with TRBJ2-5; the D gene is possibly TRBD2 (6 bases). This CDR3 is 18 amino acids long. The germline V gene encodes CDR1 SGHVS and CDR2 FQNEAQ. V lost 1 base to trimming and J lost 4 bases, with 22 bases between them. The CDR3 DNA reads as TGTGCCAGCAGCTTAGTGCGGACCACGGGCGGGGTTGGAGAGACCCAGTACTTC. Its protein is CASSLVRTTGGVGETQYF.